A selection of T cell receptor beta chains follows, all from one sample in a study of OX40 agonist ivuxolimab in advanced cancers. Using immunoSEQ multiplex PCR, the repertoire was profiled, and TCRdb retains in-frame clones only, with some absent. The sample holds tens of thousands of clones, about 86% seen once. The input for sequencing was CD4+ or CD8+ T cells sorted from blood, taken in a trial of the OX40 agonist ivuxolimab. These receptors were obtained from an adult with an advanced solid tumor such as melanoma, head and neck, liver or kidney cancer. Each CDR3 is given with its conserved first and last residue. A D gene is named only where the DNA matches it firmly. Some rows have no size entry. The others give once, few or many, or a class for an expanded clone.

>NA|TRBJ2-1|TRBV5-5|TRBD2
TGTGCCAGCAGCTCCGGACTAGCGGGTTACAATGAGCAGTTCTTC
CASSSGLAGYNEQFF
>few|TRBJ1-6|TRBV6-4|NA
TGTGCCAGACCAGGGAGCCTTGATAATTCACCCCTCCACTTT
CARPGSLDNSPLHF
>NA|TRBJ1-3|TRBV7-3|NA
TGTGCCAGCAGCCTCATGGCTGGAAACACCATATATTTT
CASSLMAGNTIYF
>NA|TRBJ2-1|TRBV5-1|NA
TGCGCCAGCAGCTTGTCAGGGAACTACAATGAGCAGTTCTTC
CASSLSGNYNEQFF
>NA|TRBJ2-5|TRBV7-2|NA
TGTGCCAGCAGCTTACCATCCCAAGAGACCCAGTACTTC
CASSLPSQETQYF
>NA|TRBJ1-2|TRBV7-9|TRBD1
TGTGCCAGCAGCTTGGACAGGGGTAGTGGCTACACCTTC
CASSLDRGSGYTF
>NA|TRBJ2-5|TRBV6-1|NA
TGTGCCACCCAGGAGGAGACCCAGTACTTC
CATQEETQYF
>NA|TRBJ2-3|TRBV5-1|TRBD2
TGCGCCAGCAGTCAGACTAGCGGGGCCACAAGGGATACGCAGTATTTT
CASSQTSGATRDTQYF
>NA|TRBJ1-3|TRBV7-3|NA
TGTGCCAGCAGCTTATCCACGGCTCCTGGAAACACCATATATTTT
CASSLSTAPGNTIYF
>NA|TRBJ1-1|TRBV30|NA
TGTGCCTGGTCCCCAGAAGGGTTTACCCCACAAGCTTTCTTT
CAWSPEGFTPQAFF
>NA|TRBJ1-1|TRBV5-4|NA
TGTGCCAGCAGCTTCGGGGGCACCGACACTGAAGCTTTCTTT
CASSFGGTDTEAFF
>NA|TRBJ2-7|TRBV28|NA
TGTGCCAGCACCATAGGCCGGACGGCCCTCTCCTACGAGCAGTACTTC
CASTIGRTALSYEQYF
>NA|TRBJ2-5|TRBV30|TRBD1
TGTGCCTGGAGGGGTCAACGGACAGGGACGGAGACCCAGTACTTC
CAWRGQRTGTETQYF
>NA|TRBJ2-2|TRBV5-1|NA
TGCGCCAGCAGCTTGGCCGTTCCGGTCGGGGAGCTGTTTTTT
CASSLAVPVGELFF
>NA|TRBJ2-7|TRBV6-5|TRBD2
TGTGCCAGCAGTTCTCCGGGACTAGTGGGTGAGCAGTACTTC
CASSSPGLVGEQYF
>NA|TRBJ2-1|TRBV7-3|NA
TGTGCCAGCAGCCTTACGGTTCGGGATGAGCAGTTCTTC
CASSLTVRDEQFF
>NA|TRBJ2-4|TRBV6-1|NA
TGTGCCAGCAGTGAAGCGCAGGGCGGCGGAAGAGACATTCAGTACTTC
CASSEAQGGGRDIQYF
>NA|TRBJ2-5|TRBV11-1|TRBD2
TGTGCCAGCAGCCCGGGACTAGCCGTCGAGACCCAGTACTTC
CASSPGLAVETQYF
>NA|TRBJ1-5|TRBV30|NA
TGTGCCTGGAGTACGGGGGTTAGCAATCAGCCCCAGCATTTT
CAWSTGVSNQPQHF
>few|TRBJ1-2|TRBV2|NA
TGTGCCAGCAGTGAACAAGGGTCCTATGGCTACACCTTC
CASSEQGSYGYTF
>once|TRBJ1-2|TRBV28|TRBD1
TGTGCCAGCAGTGTCCCGACAGGGGTTTCGTATGGCTACACCTTC
CASSVPTGVSYGYTF
>NA|TRBJ1-6|TRBV4-1|TRBD1
TGCGCCAGCAGCCAAGTAAGCTTCCGGGACAGGGGGAAATCACCCCTCCACTTT
CASSQVSFRDRGKSPLHF
>NA|TRBJ2-7|TRBV9|TRBD1
TGTGCCAGCAGCGTTTCAGGGGGCGTCTACGAGCAGTACTTC
CASSVSGGVYEQYF
>NA|TRBJ2-3|TRBV13|NA
TGTGCCAGCAGCTCCGGGGTTGGCAGGGGAGAGACCACAGATACGCAGTATTTT
CASSSGVGRGETTDTQYF
>once|TRBJ2-1|TRBV6-4|TRBD1
TGTGCCAGCAGTGTGGACAGGGCGAATGAGCAGTTCTTC
CASSVDRANEQFF
>NA|TRBJ2-7|TRBV11-3|TRBD1
TGTGCCAGCAGCTTAGGGGCCTGGGACAGGGACGACGAGCAGTACTTC
CASSLGAWDRDDEQYF
>NA|TRBJ1-2|TRBV27|TRBD1
TGTGCCAGCAGTTCAGATCAGGGGGCCTATGGCTACACCTTC
CASSSDQGAYGYTF
>NA|TRBJ2-3|TRBV9|TRBD2
TGTGCCAGCAGCGTAGGACTAGCGGGCTCCCCGACGCAGTATTTT
CASSVGLAGSPTQYF
>NA|TRBJ2-1|TRBV5-1|TRBD2
TGCGCCAGCAGCTTGGCCGGCGGGAGCTCCTACAATGAGCAGTTCTTC
CASSLAGGSSYNEQFF
>NA|TRBJ2-5|TRBV2|NA
TGTGCCAGCAGTCACGATGGGGGCGAGACCCAGTACTTC
CASSHDGGETQYF
>NA|TRBJ1-6|TRBV9|TRBD1
TGTGCCAGCAGCGTCGGACAGGGGTATTCACCCCTCCACTTT
CASSVGQGYSPLHF
>NA|TRBJ1-6|TRBV28|NA
TGTGCCAGCCGTAGGGATCCTTGGTCACCCCTCCACTTT
CASRRDPWSPLHF
>once|TRBJ1-2|TRBV7-9|NA
TGTGCCAGCAGCTCCGGGACACGATTCCGGGATGGCTACACCTTC
CASSSGTRFRDGYTF
>NA|TRBJ1-5|TRBV5-6|TRBD1
TGTGCCAGCAGCTTGGCAGGGGGCGAGGGGCCCCAGCATTTT
CASSLAGGEGPQHF
>NA|TRBJ2-5|TRBV4-2|NA
TGTGCCAGCAGCCAAGAAGTGGGAGGTGGCGAGACCCAGTACTTC
CASSQEVGGGETQYF
>NA|TRBJ2-1|TRBV7-2|NA
TGTGCCAGCACCTCGGGGGGCGGGGGTTACAATGAGCAGTTCTTC
CASTSGGGGYNEQFF
>NA|TRBJ1-5|TRBV28|TRBD1
TGTGCCAGCGAAACACAGGGGCAGCCCCAGCATTTT
CASETQGQPQHF
>NA|TRBJ1-4|TRBV6-6|NA
TGTGCCAGCAGTTTCTCGACGGGCTCCGGAAAACTGTTTTTT
CASSFSTGSGKLFF
>NA|TRBJ1-2|TRBV7-2|NA
TGTGCCAGCAGCTTAGACTTGTATGGCTACACCTTC
CASSLDLYGYTF
>NA|TRBJ1-5|TRBV29-1|TRBD1
TGCAGCGTGGGACAGGGTACGGAACAGCCCCAGCATTTT
CSVGQGTEQPQHF
>NA|TRBJ2-2|TRBV2|TRBD2
TGTGCCAGCAGTAACGGGGGGGCCCGGGAGCTGTTTTTT
CASSNGGARELFF
>NA|TRBJ2-5|TRBV6-1|TRBD1
TGTGCCAGCAGTGAGGCCGGGACAGGGGATTGGGAGACCCAGTACTTC
CASSEAGTGDWETQYF
>NA|TRBJ2-5|TRBV5-5|NA
TGTGCCAGCAGCTTGAACCCACAAGAGACCCAGTACTTC
CASSLNPQETQYF
>NA|TRBJ1-1|TRBV14|NA
TGTGCCAGCAGCCAAGATTCAGGGTTCACTGAAGCTTTCTTT
CASSQDSGFTEAFF
>NA|TRBJ2-2|TRBV6-5|NA
TGTGCCAGCAGGTTAGGGACCGGGGAGCTGTTTTTT
CASRLGTGELFF
>few|TRBJ1-4|TRBV5-8|NA
TGTGCCAGCAGCTTGGCAGGGGACGGATCCTCTAATGAAAAACTGTTTTTT
CASSLAGDGSSNEKLFF
>NA|TRBJ1-4|TRBV29-1|NA
TGCAGCGTTGCAACTAATGAAAAACTGTTTTTT
CSVATNEKLFF
>NA|TRBJ2-6|TRBV4-2|NA
TGTGCCAGCAGCCAAGGTACGGGGCCCTCTGGGGCCAACGTCCTGACTTTC
CASSQGTGPSGANVLTF
>NA|TRBJ2-7|TRBV2|TRBD1
TGTGCCAGCAGTTCGGACAGGGAGAGCTCCTACGAGCAGTACTTC
CASSSDRESSYEQYF
>NA|TRBJ1-2|TRBV5-1|NA
TGCGCCAGCAGCTTTCTGGTAAACTATGGCTACACCTTC
CASSFLVNYGYTF
>NA|TRBJ2-5|TRBV4-3|TRBD2
TGCGCCAGCAGCCAAGAGATCGGACTAGCGGGCCAAGAGACCCAGTACTTC
CASSQEIGLAGQETQYF
>NA|TRBJ1-2|TRBV27|NA
TGTGCCAGCAGTTGGGCAGGGCCCTTATATGGCTACACCTTC
CASSWAGPLYGYTF
>NA|TRBJ1-1|TRBV29-1|NA
TGCAGCGTTGAAGAGCGCCCCACTGAAGCTTTCTTT
CSVEERPTEAFF
>NA|TRBJ2-3|TRBV18|TRBD2
TGTGCCAGCTCACCACTACTAGCGGGGGGTCCAGATACGCAGTATTTT
CASSPLLAGGPDTQYF
>NA|TRBJ1-2|TRBV5-4|TRBD1
TGTGCCAGCAGCTGGGACAGCCTCTATGGCTACACCTTC
CASSWDSLYGYTF